One and the same sample provided the 8 T cell receptor delta chains below, sequenced in a study of γδ T cells in repeated Plasmodium falciparum infection. TCRdb re-called the multiplex PCR reads with CATT. The sample has approximately 53,000 delta-chain clones, around 1.7% seen once. Gammadelta T cells were flow-sorted from PBMC into Vgamma9/Vdelta2+ and Vdelta2-negative populations for bulk analysis. Source material: gamma-delta T cells from blood. These TCRs come from a pool of human donors (malaria-infected and uninfected, not separated).

This clone was recorded at least ten times. A read error may be the cause here, since a much bigger clone is one base away. This chain connects TRDV3 to TRDJ1; a weak D match, TRDD3 (6 bases). The CDR3 is 17 amino acids. Germline assignment: CDR1 TVYSNPD and CDR2 GDNSRS (reference sequence). V was shortened by 2 bases and J by 9 bases, with 31 bases between the two germline ends. Here the CDR3 DNA reads TGTGCCTTTCCACGGAGGGGCTCCCACGTTGCGATACGCCAACTCATCTTT. Residues: CAFPRRGSHVAIRQLIF. Supplemented by reference TRDV3 and TRDJ1, the full variable domain reads CDKVTQSSPDQTVASGSEVVLLCTYDTVYSNPDLFWYRIRPDYSFQFVFYGDNSRSEGADFTQGRFSVKHILTQKAFHLVISPVRTEDSATYYCAFPRRGSHVAIRQLIFGKGTRVTVEP.

This clone showed up just a few times. The amino acid sequence in TCRdb belongs to a much larger clone and departs from this DNA's translation at residue 16, likely a sequencing read error; the sequence shown is translated from the DNA. CDR3 protein: CAYRSRYTTTGGYYKPIF. The DNA of the CDR3 is TGTGCTTATAGGAGCAGGTACACTACTACTGGGGGATATTATAAACCCATCTTT. There is no J gene call, but TRAV38-2/DV8 is given as the V gene; no check of the table's D call, TRDD3, against the DNA was made. From germline, CDR1 is TSESDYY and CDR2 QEAYKQQN. The CDR3 is made up of 18 amino acids.

To note about this clone: The protein recorded in TCRdb matches a much larger clone and deviates from this DNA's translation at residue 12, suggesting a read error; the protein here is obtained by translating the DNA. The genes are TRDV1 and TRDJ1; D remains ambiguous. This CDR3 has 20 residues. Germline V lookup: CDR1 TSWWSYY, CDR2 QGS. Trimming shortened V by 1 base and J by 0 bases, and 24 bases separated the two germline ends. The chain's CDR3 is CALGEPATQVVVAYTDKLIF. The CDR3 DNA is TGTGCTCTTGGGGAACCCGCAACTCAGGTAGTGGTGGCGTACACCGATAAACTCATCTTT.

Of note for this clone: The TCRdb protein comes from a much larger clone and disagrees with this DNA's translation at residue 3, likely due to a read error; the protein given here is derived from the DNA. The chain has TRDV1 and TRDJ1; D may correspond to TRDD2 or TRDD3 (6 bases each). TCRdb gives no J gene; it was assigned here by matching the DNA to germline. In germline, CDR1 is TSWWSYY, CDR2 QGS. There are 20 residues in the CDR3. As DNA, the CDR3 is TGTGCTTTTGGGGAAGGGCCTTCCCGACCCTACTGGGTCCCAATCGATAAACTCATCTTT. This codes for CAFGEGPSRPYWVPIDKLIF.

A note on this clone: TCRdb records a much larger clone's protein for this DNA, with a difference at residue 3 that likely arises from a read error; the protein given is the translation of the DNA. The CDR3 here is CAPRGLVLGPQTDKLIF. The CDR3 DNA follows: TGTGCCCCCAGGGGTCTCGTACTGGGACCCCAAACCGATAAACTCATCTTT. The rearrangement links TRDV3 to TRDJ1, with D possibly TRDD3 on 6 matching bases. Deletions cut 5 bases from V and 2 bases from J, with 27 bases between. The CDR3 is 17 amino acids. Germline CDR1 and CDR2: TVYSNPD and GDNSRS (reference sequence).

Many counts were recorded for this clone. The translation of this DNA and the TCRdb protein of a much larger clone differ at residue 11, probably owing to a read error; the protein shown here is translated from the DNA. V and J are TRDV2 and TRDJ1, with TRDD3 identical over 8 bases. V lost 0 bases to trimming and J lost 12 bases; unmatched junction nucleotides: 23. The germline gives CDR1 GEAIGNYY, CDR2 EKD. The CDR3 extends over 18 amino acids. The CDR3 spells CACDTGWLLGGRGRWVIF. CDR3 DNA: TGTGCCTGTGACACCGGATGGTTACTGGGGGGTAGAGGGAGATGGGTCATCTTT.

This clone was recorded at least ten times. This DNA's translation differs at residue 9 from TCRdb's protein, which comes from a much larger clone; a read error is likely, and the protein shown is translated from the DNA. CDR3 residues: CALGAEGEAPGTDKLIF. The CDR3 nucleotides are TGTGCTCTTGGGGCCGAAGGGGAGGCCCCGGGTACCGATAAACTCATCTTT. The chain recombines TRDV1 with TRDJ1, with D possibly being TRDD3 (5 bases). The CDR3 is 17 amino acids. CDR1 and CDR2 (germline): TSWWSYY, QGS. Trimming shortened V by 4 bases and J by 2 bases, and 20 bases separated the two germline ends.

A remark on this clone: A far larger clone is off by one base, so a read error is likely. The same CDR3 is also encoded by other DNA sequences in this sample. The chain uses TRDV2 and TRDJ1; TRDD3 aligns across 8 bases. The germline V gene has CDR1 GEAIGNYY and CDR2 EKD. Germline trimming cut 3 bases from V and 0 bases from J; bases unmatched to any gene: 8. The CDR3 is 16 amino acids. CDR3 sequence (DNA): TGTGCCTGTGACGATCTGGGGGAGTTTTACACCGATAAACTCATCTTT. Its translation: CACDDLGEFYTDKLIF.